This is a list of T cell receptor beta chains from one sample in a study of blood T cells in healthy people across ages. From the 5' RACE reads, TCRdb called clonotypes with MiXCR, one entry per CDR3 protein. The table has some 550,000 distinct CDR3 sequences, 40% to 55% seen once. The sequenced sample consisted of blood. These TCRs come from an elderly man in good health. Each CDR3 is given with its conserved first and last residue. D genes are given only for firm matches. Clone size is stated in some rows and not others, as once, few, many or a class when expanded.

v_gene: TRBV12-5; abundance: few; j_gene: TRBJ2-7; d_gene: NA; CDR3aa: CASGLASEGRSSYEQYF; CDR3nt: TGTGCTAGTGGTTTGGCTTCGGAGGGCCGGAGCTCCTACGAGCAGTACTTC
v_gene: TRBV7-2; abundance: NA; j_gene: TRBJ2-7; d_gene: TRBD1; CDR3aa: CASSATWTGYEQYF; CDR3nt: TGTGCCAGCAGCGCCACTTGGACAGGGTACGAGCAGTACTTC
v_gene: TRBV7-2; abundance: NA; j_gene: TRBJ2-7; d_gene: TRBD2; CDR3aa: CASSPPASGTYEQYF; CDR3nt: TGTGCCAGCAGCCCTCCTGCTAGCGGAACCTACGAGCAGTACTTC
v_gene: TRBV13; abundance: NA; j_gene: TRBJ2-5; d_gene: TRBD2; CDR3aa: CASSLSPGGIQETQYF; CDR3nt: TGTGCCAGCAGCTTGTCCCCGGGGGGAATCCAAGAGACCCAGTACTTC
v_gene: TRBV20-1; abundance: NA; j_gene: TRBJ2-5; d_gene: TRBD2; CDR3aa: CSAPQGGGETQYF; CDR3nt: TGCAGTGCTCCCCAAGGCGGGGGAGAGACCCAGTACTTC
v_gene: TRBV12-5; abundance: once; j_gene: TRBJ2-1; d_gene: TRBD2; CDR3aa: CASGSASGYNEQFF; CDR3nt: TGTGCTAGTGGTTCGGCTAGCGGTTACAATGAGCAGTTCTTC
v_gene: TRBV28; abundance: few; j_gene: TRBJ2-7; d_gene: TRBD2; CDR3aa: CASSLGGTSGRCGQYF; CDR3nt: TGTGCCAGCAGTTTAGGGGGGACTAGCGGGAGATGCGGGCAGTACTTC
v_gene: TRBV11-1; abundance: NA; j_gene: TRBJ1-1; d_gene: TRBD1; CDR3aa: CASSLLAGGTEAFF; CDR3nt: TGTGCCAGCAGCTTACTTGCAGGGGGCACTGAAGCTTTCTTT
v_gene: TRBV27; abundance: NA; j_gene: TRBJ1-1; d_gene: NA; CDR3aa: CASIGHTEAFF; CDR3nt: TGTGCCAGCATAGGGCACACTGAAGCTTTCTTT
v_gene: TRBV7-3; abundance: NA; j_gene: TRBJ2-5; d_gene: NA; CDR3aa: CASSAGQSIQETQYF; CDR3nt: TGTGCCAGCAGCGCTGGACAATCGATACAAGAGACCCAGTACTTC
v_gene: TRBV20-1; abundance: NA; j_gene: TRBJ2-1; d_gene: NA; CDR3aa: CSAPDLSFNEQFF; CDR3nt: TGCAGTGCTCCCGACTTGTCCTTCAATGAGCAGTTCTTC
v_gene: TRBV5-6; abundance: NA; j_gene: TRBJ2-1; d_gene: TRBD1; CDR3aa: CASSWGQGSSYNEQFF; CDR3nt: TGTGCCAGCAGCTGGGGACAGGGGAGCTCCTACAATGAGCAGTTCTTC
v_gene: TRBV20-1; abundance: NA; j_gene: TRBJ2-1; d_gene: TRBD2; CDR3aa: CSAAGLEAKAYNEQFF; CDR3nt: TGCAGTGCAGCGGGGCTTGAGGCTAAAGCCTACAATGAGCAGTTCTTC
v_gene: TRBV27; abundance: NA; j_gene: TRBJ2-1; d_gene: TRBD2; CDR3aa: CASTLTSRGFANEQFF; CDR3nt: TGTGCCAGCACCCTGACTAGCAGAGGATTTGCTAATGAGCAGTTCTTC
v_gene: TRBV6-2/TRBV6-3; abundance: once; j_gene: TRBJ2-1; d_gene: NA; CDR3aa: CVSRNQGGSYNEQFF; CDR3nt: TGTGTCAGCAGAAACCAGGGGGGCTCCTACAATGAGCAGTTCTTC
v_gene: TRBV9; abundance: NA; j_gene: TRBJ2-1; d_gene: NA; CDR3aa: CASSVGWRGPYNEQFF; CDR3nt: TGTGCCAGCAGCGTAGGTTGGAGGGGGCCTTACAATGAGCAGTTCTTC
v_gene: TRBV5-1; abundance: NA; j_gene: TRBJ2-5; d_gene: NA; CDR3aa: CASILEFGEQYF; CDR3nt: TGCGCCAGCATCTTGGAGTTTGGGGAGCAGTACTTC
v_gene: TRBV15; abundance: few; j_gene: TRBJ2-1; d_gene: NA; CDR3aa: CATSRAADSYNEQFF; CDR3nt: TGTGCCACCAGCAGAGCGGCAGACTCCTACAATGAGCAGTTCTTC
v_gene: TRBV25-1; abundance: NA; j_gene: TRBJ1-2; d_gene: TRBD1; CDR3aa: CASSESGQGGRWNGYTF; CDR3nt: TGTGCCAGCAGTGAATCAGGACAGGGGGGAAGGTGGAATGGCTACACCTTC
v_gene: TRBV7-3; abundance: NA; j_gene: TRBJ1-1; d_gene: NA; CDR3aa: CASSVVTDTEAFF; CDR3nt: TGTGCCAGCAGCGTTGTGACAGACACTGAAGCTTTCTTT